One sample yielded the 31 T cell receptor beta chains listed below, sequenced in a study of CD8 T cells in Susac syndrome. An amount of RNA that ranged from about 0.45 to 1 ug was reverse transcribed with random hexamers. Via MiXCR, TCRdb re-called the immunoSEQ multiplex PCR reads, giving one row per CDR3 protein. The sample yields about 140,000 distinct CDR3 sequences, approximately 95% seen once. The sample was CD4+ T cells from PBMCs. Receptors originate from a human donor with multiple sclerosis.

The chain links TRBV10-3 to TRBJ2-1, with 9 bases matching TRBD2. The junction had 8 bases not matched to a gene; V was cut back by 10 bases and J by 4 bases. Germline CDR1 reads ENHRY; CDR2 reads SYGVKD. The CDR3 contains 14 residues. DNA for the CDR3: TGTGCCACCGCTAGCGGGAATACTTACAATGAGCAGTTCTTC. Amino acids: CATASGNTYNEQFF.

The rearrangement joins TRBV30 to TRBJ2-7; a possible D gene is TRBD2 (5 bases). Germline-derived CDR1 and CDR2 are GTSNPN and SVGIG (reference sequence). This CDR3 contains 11 residues. V was pared by 0 bases and J by 7 bases, with 7 bases between. CDR3 sequence: CAWSVSGEQYF. CDR3 coding DNA: TGTGCCTGGAGTGTCTCGGGAGAGCAGTACTTC.

This sequence joins TRBV12-3 or TRBV12-4 and TRBJ2-6, with no clear D. Trimming took 3 bases from V and 1 from J, leaving 7 bases between them. The CDR3 consists of 15 residues. The CDR3 region is CASSFMGSGANVLTF. The CDR3 region has the DNA TGTGCCAGCAGTTTTATGGGGTCTGGGGCCAACGTCCTGACTTTC.

The genes are TRBV3-1 and TRBJ2-1; the D gene is possibly TRBD2 (6 bases). CDR3 size: 12 residues. From germline, CDR1 is LGHDT and CDR2 YNNKEL (reference sequence). The V gene lost 8 bases and the J gene lost 4 bases, with 9 bases spanning the gap. CDR3 protein: CASGGRYNEQFF. The CDR3, as DNA: TGTGCCAGCGGGGGGAGGTACAATGAGCAGTTCTTC.

This clonotype appeared a single time. V is TRBV28 and J is TRBJ2-5; TRBD2 matches at 12 bases. In germline, CDR1 is MDHEN, CDR2 SYDVKM. Trimming took 3 bases from V and 0 from J; bases not matched to a gene: 5. This CDR3 contains 17 residues. Here the CDR3 reads CASSLVLAGGYQETQYF. The CDR3 bases are TGTGCCAGCAGTTTGGTCCTAGCGGGGGGGTACCAAGAGACCCAGTACTTC.

This rearrangement joins TRBV30 to TRBJ1-1; D is unresolved. V lost 4 bases to trimming and J lost 2 bases, with 20 bases between them. The germline CDR1 and CDR2 sequences are GTSNPN and SVGIG (reference sequence). The CDR3 covers 16 residues. CDR3 bases: TGTGCCTGGACTCGCCAAATCCGGGTCCTTAACACTGAAGCTTTCTTT. It is translated as CAWTRQIRVLNTEAFF.

The chain has TRBV20-1 and TRBJ2-3; no firm D call. V lost 0 bases, J lost 2 bases, and 9 bases lay in between. Germline-derived CDR1 and CDR2 are DFQATT and SNEGSKA (reference sequence). The CDR3 is 14 residues long. In nucleotides, the CDR3 is TGCAGTGCTAGAGACCTTAGGACCACAGATACGCAGTATTTT. This sequence encodes CSARDLRTTDTQYF.

The V and J genes are TRBV6-5 and TRBJ2-5; no reliable D call. The CDR3 covers 14 residues. Germline V gene sequence: CDR1 MNHEY, CDR2 SVGAGI. Trimming pared 0 bases from V and 1 base from J, leaving 6 bases between. CDR3 region: CASSYSAIQETQYF. CDR3 in DNA: TGTGCCAGCAGTTACTCAGCTATCCAAGAGACCCAGTACTTC.

V and J are TRBV9 and TRBJ2-2; 11 positions agree with TRBD2. The CDR3 sequence is 15 residues long. Germline loops: CDR1 SGDLS, CDR2 YYNGEE. V trimming: 2 bases; J trimming: 5 bases; junction bases outside the gene matches: 2. The CDR3 loop is CASSVSGRATGELFF. As DNA, the CDR3 is TGTGCCAGCAGCGTTAGCGGGAGGGCGACCGGGGAGCTGTTTTTT.

The chain recombines TRBV2 with TRBJ2-1, with TRBD1 matching over 9 bases. CDR1 is SNHLY, CDR2 FYNNEI, per germline. V dropped 10 bases and J dropped 2; count of bases not matched to a gene: 9. This CDR3 contains 15 residues. CDR3 sequence: CANLMGDRAYNEQFF. CDR3 sequence (DNA): TGTGCCAATTTGATGGGGGACAGGGCCTACAATGAGCAGTTCTTC.

The chain recombines TRBV6-5 with TRBJ2-7, with 9 bases identical to TRBD1. Germline CDR1 MNHEY, CDR2 SVGAGI. V dropped 4 bases and J dropped 5; count of bases not matched to a gene: 6. The CDR3 has 14 residues. The CDR3 region is CASSSGTGIHEQYF. Written as DNA, the CDR3 is TGTGCCAGCAGTTCCGGGACAGGGATTCACGAGCAGTACTTC.

V is TRBV6-2 or TRBV6-3 and J is TRBJ2-7; D gene uncertain. The V gene lost 5 bases and the J gene lost 2 bases, with 16 bases spanning the gap. Germline V gene sequence: CDR1 MNHEY, CDR2 SVGEGT. This CDR3 has 15 residues. The CDR3 DNA is TGTGCCAGCAGTACGTCCTCGCAGAGAGCCTACGAGCAGTACTTC. Translated, it gives CASSTSSQRAYEQYF.

The chain couples TRBV7-3 to TRBJ2-2, with D uncertain. This CDR3 has 14 residues. V gave up 7 bases and J gave up 0 bases, with 9 bases separating them. Germline loops: CDR1 SGHTA, CDR2 FQGTGA. For the CDR3, the DNA is TGTGCCAGCACCAAACAGCCGAACACCGGGGAGCTGTTTTTT. It specifies CASTKQPNTGELFF. The full variable domain, with the rest looked up from reference TRBV7-3 and TRBJ2-2, is GAGVSQTPSNKVTEKGKYVELRCDPISGHTALYWYRQSLGQGPEFLIYFQGTGAADDSGLPNDRFFAVRPEGSVSTLKIQRTERGDSAVYLCASTKQPNTGELFFGEGSRLTVL.

This clonotype appeared once. As DNA, the CDR3 is TGTGCCAGCAGCGTAGAGGGGACAGGGTTCGAGCAGTACTTC. This encodes CASSVEGTGFEQYF. The chain has TRBV9 and TRBJ2-7, with 9 positions matching TRBD1. Trimming at V came to 0 bases and at J to 6 bases, leaving 4 bases not matched to a gene. Germline CDR1 is SGDLS and CDR2 is YYNGEE. The CDR3 spans 14 residues.

The chain combines TRBV2 with TRBJ2-7; D remains unclear. This CDR3 contains 15 residues. Germline V gene data show CDR1 as SNHLY and CDR2 as FYNNEI. The ends were cut back, 1 base at V and 3 bases at J, with 13 bases in the middle. CDR3 sequence (DNA): TGTGCCAGCAGTGAAGAAAGCGTTACATTCTACGAGCAGTACTTC. Translating gives CASSEESVTFYEQYF.

This clonotype has just one count. The rearrangement links TRBV3-1 to TRBJ2-7; perhaps D is TRBD1 or TRBD2 (6 bases each). The V and J ends lost 0 bases and 4 bases respectively, with 13 bases between them. The germline gives CDR1 LGHDT, CDR2 YNNKEL (reference sequence). This CDR3 spans 15 amino acids. CDR3 sequence reads: CASSQDAGQLYEQYF. As DNA, the CDR3 is TGTGCCAGCAGCCAAGACGCGGGACAACTTTACGAGCAGTACTTC.

J is TRBJ1-2 and V is TRBV3-1; D is ambiguous. Trimming pared 1 base from V and 8 bases from J, leaving 11 bases between. The CDR3 totals 13 residues. Looked up from germline, CDR1 is LGHDT and CDR2 is YNNKEL (reference sequence). DNA for the CDR3: TGTGCCAGCAGCCAAGGACCAAAAGGAGGCTACACCTTC. This gives the protein CASSQGPKGGYTF.

The chain has TRBV20-1 and TRBJ1-5; tentative D call: TRBD1 (5 bases). Trimming pared 0 bases from V and 4 bases from J, leaving 13 bases between. The CDR3 totals 15 residues. CDR1 and CDR2 from the germline V gene are DFQATT and SNEGSKA (reference sequence). CDR3 sequence reads: CSARDFGTLNQPQHF. The CDR3 DNA reads TGCAGTGCTAGAGATTTCGGGACTCTGAATCAGCCCCAGCATTTT.

The rearrangement uses TRBV28 and TRBJ1-5; TRBD1 matches at 9 bases. The V segment lost 6 bases and the J segment 8 bases; nucleotides outside the gene matches: 8. CDR1 and CDR2 from the germline V gene are MDHEN and SYDVKM. The CDR3 length is 14 residues. CDR3 amino acids: CASRPGQGGKPQHF. CDR3 sequence (DNA): TGTGCCAGCAGACCGGGACAGGGAGGAAAGCCCCAGCATTTT.

This clonotype was seen once. This chain links TRBV3-1 with TRBJ1-2; no clear D. Germline V CDR1 and CDR2: LGHDT, YNNKEL (reference sequence). Trimming removed 0 bases from V and 0 bases from J, with 5 bases in between. The CDR3 consists of 14 residues. The DNA for the CDR3 is TGTGCCAGCAGCCAAGAGAGGGCTAACTATGGCTACACCTTC. Its protein product is CASSQERANYGYTF. The full variable domain, with the rest looked up from reference TRBV3-1 and TRBJ1-2, is DTAVSQTPKYLVTQMGNDKSIKCEQNLGHDTMYWYKQDSKKFLKIMFSYNNKELIINETVPNRFSPKSPDKAHLNLHINSLELGDSAVYFCASSQERANYGYTFGSGTRLTVV.

V and J are TRBV12-3 or TRBV12-4 and TRBJ2-5; TRBD1 matches at 7 bases. J was trimmed by 0 bases and V by 3 bases; bases with no gene match: 4. This CDR3 region has 15 residues. The CDR3 DNA is TGTGCCAGCAGTTTGGACAGGCCGTACCAAGAGACCCAGTACTTC. Encoded protein: CASSLDRPYQETQYF.

This chain joins TRBV5-6 and TRBJ2-1; D ambiguous. V lost 2 bases and J 4 bases, leaving 13 bases between the germline ends. From germline, CDR1 is SGHDT and CDR2 YYEEEE. The length of the CDR3 is 15 residues. This chain's CDR3 is CASSLVDARYNEQFF. Written as DNA, the CDR3 is TGTGCCAGCAGCTTAGTGGACGCGAGGTACAATGAGCAGTTCTTC. Full variable domain (missing parts from reference TRBV5-6 and TRBJ2-1): DAGVTQSPTHLIKTRGQQVTLRCSPKSGHDTVSWYQQALGQGPQFIFQYYEEEERQRGNFPDRFSGHQFPNYSSELNVNALLLGDSALYLCASSLVDARYNEQFFGPGTRLTVL.

The rearrangement joins TRBV5-1 to TRBJ1-1; D ambiguous. Trimming removed 0 bases from V and 1 base from J, with 7 bases in between. CDR3 length: 14 residues. CDR1 and CDR2 from the germline V gene are SGHRS and YFSETQ. CDR3 region: CASSLVGKNTEAFF. The CDR3 DNA sequence: TGCGCCAGCAGCTTGGTGGGTAAGAACACTGAAGCTTTCTTT. Full variable domain (rest looked up from reference TRBV5-1 and TRBJ1-1): KAGVTQTPRYLIKTRGQQVTLSCSPISGHRSVSWYQQTPGQGLQFLFEYFSETQRNKGNFPGRFSGRQFSNSRSEMNVSTLELGDSALYLCASSLVGKNTEAFFGQGTRLTVV.

This clonotype appeared a single time. V usage is TRBV7-3 and J usage is TRBJ2-1; 11 bases are a match to TRBD1. Germline values: CDR1 SGHTA, CDR2 FQGTGA. The J segment lost 12 bases and the V segment lost 5 bases, leaving 3 bases of the junction unmatched. The length of the CDR3 is 12 residues. CDR3 protein: CASSIGTGGQFF. DNA for the CDR3: TGTGCCAGCAGCATAGGGACAGGGGGGCAGTTCTTC.

The chain has TRBV18 and TRBJ1-5; tentatively, D is TRBD1 (6 bases). The CDR3 is 13 residues long. The germline gives CDR1 KGHSH, CDR2 LQKENI. V shed 1 base and J shed 7 bases, with 8 bases lying between them. The CDR3: CASSPQGDQPQHF. Written as DNA, the CDR3 is TGTGCCAGCTCACCACAGGGGGACCAGCCCCAGCATTTT.

This chain links TRBV7-2 with TRBJ1-4; perhaps TRBD1 as D (5 bases). From germline, CDR1 is SGHTA and CDR2 FQGNSA. The CDR3 spans 15 residues. Deletions cut 5 bases from V and 3 bases from J, with 13 bases between. CDR3 residues: CASSPAAGSNEKLFF. CDR3 nucleotides: TGTGCCAGCAGCCCCGCGGCAGGGTCTAATGAAAAACTGTTTTTT.

The genes are TRBV2 and TRBJ2-7; D is unclear. V lost 9 bases and J lost 7, with 19 bases in between. The CDR3 covers 13 residues. Germline-derived CDR1 and CDR2 are SNHLY and FYNNEI. In DNA, the CDR3 is TGTGCCAGAAGGCGCATAGGTCGCTGGGAGCAGTACTTC. It is translated as CARRRIGRWEQYF.

Written as DNA, the CDR3 is TGTGCCAGTAGTGGGGACGTTCCCTATGGCTACACCTTC. Encoded protein: CASSGDVPYGYTF. The chain carries TRBV19 and TRBJ1-2, with D perhaps matching TRBD1 (5 bases). Germline V gene sequence: CDR1 LNHDA, CDR2 SQIVND (reference sequence). V lost 5 bases to trimming and J lost 4 bases, with 11 bases between them. CDR3 length equals 13 residues.

CDR3 DNA sequence: TGCGCCAGCAGCCAAGATGGAGCGGCGAGCTCCTACGAGCAGTACTTC. Its protein is CASSQDGAASSYEQYF. The gene calls are TRBV4-1 and TRBJ2-7, with a weak D call TRBD2 (5 bases). Per the germline V gene, CDR1 is MGHRA and CDR2 is YSYEKL. Trimming stripped 0 bases from V and 0 bases from J, with 12 bases between. The CDR3 is 16 amino acids.

V and J are TRBV12-3 or TRBV12-4 and TRBJ1-4; D not certain. The CDR3 has 12 amino acids. Trimming removed 2 bases from V and 8 bases from J, with 6 bases in between. The chain's CDR3 is CASSLQAEKLFF. The CDR3 region has the DNA TGTGCCAGCAGTTTACAGGCCGAAAAACTGTTTTTT.

The chain has TRBV20-1 and TRBJ1-1, with 8 bases matching TRBD1. This CDR3 has 14 residues. With 5 bases clipped from V and 8 bases from J, the junction kept 13 bases outside the gene matches. The V gene's germline CDR1 is DFQATT and CDR2 SNEGSKA (reference sequence). The DNA for the CDR3 is TGCAGTGCTCCACCGGGACAGGATAGAAGAGAAGCTTTCTTT. Its protein is CSAPPGQDRREAFF.